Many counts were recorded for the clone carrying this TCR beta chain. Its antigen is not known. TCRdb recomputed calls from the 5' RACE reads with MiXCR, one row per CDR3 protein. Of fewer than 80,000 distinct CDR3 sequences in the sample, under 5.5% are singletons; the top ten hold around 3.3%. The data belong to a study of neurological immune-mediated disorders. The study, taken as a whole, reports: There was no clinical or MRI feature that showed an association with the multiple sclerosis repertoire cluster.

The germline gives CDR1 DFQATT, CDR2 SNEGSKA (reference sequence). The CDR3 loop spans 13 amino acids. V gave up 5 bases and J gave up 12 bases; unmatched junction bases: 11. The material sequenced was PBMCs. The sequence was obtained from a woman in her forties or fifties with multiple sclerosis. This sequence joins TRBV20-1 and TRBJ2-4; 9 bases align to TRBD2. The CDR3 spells CSAWALGTSNQYF. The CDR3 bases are TGCAGTGCTTGGGCCCTGGGGACTAGCAATCAGTACTTC.